This T cell receptor beta chain was sequenced for a study of T-cell reconstitution after alpha-beta-depleted transplantation in children. This clonotype showed up just a few times. Preparing the TCRbeta library involved the use of unique molecular identifiers. TCRdb called the PCR reads again in MiXCR, with one record for every CDR3 protein. The sample lists around 370,000 distinct CDR3 sequences, about a tenth seen once, with more than 2% in the top ten. This clonotype was sampled from a human donor who donated a stem cell graft to a child with acute lymphoblastic leukemia. Here the sequenced sample was PBMCs from the stem cell graft donor, taken from the stem cell graft.

The CDR3 spells CASSSAVTDTQYF. CDR3 coding DNA: TGTGCCAGCAGCTCAGCGGTTACAGATACGCAGTATTTT. This chain connects TRBV11-3 to TRBJ2-3; possible D gene TRBD2, 5 bases. From germline, CDR1 is SGHNT and CDR2 YENEEA. This CDR3 has 13 residues. V lost 4 bases and J 3 bases, leaving 8 bases between the germline ends.